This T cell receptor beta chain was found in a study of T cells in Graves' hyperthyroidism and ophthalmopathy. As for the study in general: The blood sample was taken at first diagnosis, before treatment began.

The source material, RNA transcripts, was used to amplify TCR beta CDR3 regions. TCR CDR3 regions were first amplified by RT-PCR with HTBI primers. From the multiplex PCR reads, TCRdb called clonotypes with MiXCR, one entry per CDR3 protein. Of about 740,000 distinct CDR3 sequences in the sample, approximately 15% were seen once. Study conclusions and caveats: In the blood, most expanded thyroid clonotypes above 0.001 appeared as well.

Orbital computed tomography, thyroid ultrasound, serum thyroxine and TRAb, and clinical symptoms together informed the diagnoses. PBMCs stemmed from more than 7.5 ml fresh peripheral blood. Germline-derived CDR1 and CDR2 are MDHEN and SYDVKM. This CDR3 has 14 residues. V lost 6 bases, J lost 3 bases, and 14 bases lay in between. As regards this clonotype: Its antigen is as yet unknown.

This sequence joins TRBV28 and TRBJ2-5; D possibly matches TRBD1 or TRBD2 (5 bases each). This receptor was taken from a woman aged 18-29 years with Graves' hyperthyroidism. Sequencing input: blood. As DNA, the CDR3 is TGTGCCAGCAGCCGACGGGACGGTAAAGAGACCCAGTACTTC. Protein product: CASSRRDGKETQYF.